This TCR beta chain appears in the sequencing data of a study of beta chain features in type 1 diabetes. Isolated RNA was reverse transcribed in full, so expressed TCRB transcripts were sequenced. TCRdb's table, derived via immunoSEQ multiplex PCR, lists solely in-frame clones and lacks some. Among more than 350,000 clones, around 10% were seen once, and the ten largest hold roughly 0.046%. This clone was counted only a few times. The germline CDR1 and CDR2 sequences are SQVTM and ANQGSEA. CDR3 size: 14 residues. With 4 bases removed from V and 1 base from J, the gap between germline ends came to 11 bases.

The sample comprised naive CD4+ T cells from blood. The rearrangement links TRBV29-1 to TRBJ1-3; D uncertain. The clonotype comes from a woman younger than 30 in good health. The CDR3 sequence is CSVGPGNSGNTIYF. The CDR3 bases are TGCAGCGTTGGGCCGGGGAATTCTGGAAACACCATATATTTT.